Shown below are 14 T cell receptor beta chains from a single sample sequenced in a study of shared clonotypes between healthy human individuals. Naive CD8 cells were CD45RO-negative, positively selected for CCR7, excluding terminally differentiated effector memory CD45RA+ cells. Repertoires were generated with immunoSEQ multiplex PCR, while TCRdb's copy carries only in-frame clones and drops some. This sample has roughly 2.1 million clones; just over 90% occur once, and the top ten carry 1.7%. Sequenced: naive CD8+ T cells from PBMCs. The receptors were sampled from a man aged 18 to 30 in good health. Some clones in this sample may be carry-over from other donors' samples.

V usage is TRBV2 and J usage is TRBJ1-1; no reliable D call. The CDR3 is made up of 13 amino acids. Germline CDR1 is SNHLY and CDR2 is FYNNEI. Trimming removed 8 bases at V and 4 bases at J, with 14 bases between. CDR3 DNA sequence: TGTGCCAGCTTCTTATACGTGGGCACTGAAGCTTTCTTT. This translates into CASFLYVGTEAFF. The variable domain in full, with the rest retrieved from reference TRBV2 and TRBJ1-1, is EPEVTQTPSHQVTQMGQEVILRCVPISNHLYFYWYRQILGQKVEFLVSFYNNEISEKSEIFDDQFSVERPDGSNFTLKIRSTKLEDSAMYFCASFLYVGTEAFFGQGTRLTVV.

V is TRBV6-5 and J is TRBJ2-1, with D possibly being TRBD1 (7 bases). Germline loops: CDR1 MNHEY, CDR2 SVGAGI. The CDR3 runs to 15 residues. Trimming cost V 1 base and J 14 bases, with 21 bases left between them. CDR3 protein: CASSYFKAGTGVEFF. CDR3 bases: TGTGCCAGCAGTTACTTCAAGGCGGGAACAGGGGTGGAGTTCTTC.

The genes are TRBV6-5 and TRBJ1-1, with D maybe TRBD1 (6 bases). In germline, CDR1 is MNHEY, CDR2 SVGAGI. The germline V and J ends were trimmed by 7 bases and 6 bases, with 18 bases remaining between them. CDR3 length: 14 residues. The CDR3 sequence is CASTLGAGAAEAFF. Written as DNA, the CDR3 is TGTGCCAGCACCCTTGGGGCAGGGGCCGCTGAAGCTTTCTTT.

Comment on this clone: Other DNA sequences in this sample translate to the same CDR3. This chain connects TRBV30 to TRBJ1-1; weak D call: TRBD1 (5 bases). With 2 bases removed from V and 5 bases from J, the gap between germline ends came to 6 bases. This CDR3 comprises 11 residues. Looked up from germline, CDR1 is GTSNPN and CDR2 is SVGIG (reference sequence). The CDR3 nucleotides are TGTGCCTGGAGTTGGGGGACTGAAGCTTTCTTT. Translation gives CAWSWGTEAFF.

V is TRBV19 and J is TRBJ2-7; D is unclear. This CDR3 comprises 14 residues. Trimming pared 3 bases from V and 4 bases from J, leaving 13 bases between. Germline assignment: CDR1 LNHDA and CDR2 SQIVND (reference sequence). The CDR3 sequence is CASSIFVGRYEQYF. In DNA form, the CDR3 reads TGTGCCAGTAGTATCTTCGTTGGTAGATACGAGCAGTACTTC.

J is TRBJ2-5 and V is TRBV28; 14 nucleotides match TRBD2. Germline CDR1 reads MDHEN; CDR2 reads SYDVKM. The trim removed 7 bases at V and 4 bases at J, leaving 2 bases unmatched. The CDR3 has 14 amino acids. CDR3 DNA: TGTGCCAGCACCGGGACTAGCGGGAGAGAGACCCAGTACTTC. Residues: CASTGTSGRETQYF.

The chain has TRBV29-1 and TRBJ2-6, with D tentatively TRBD1 (6 bases). The V gene's germline CDR1 is SQVTM and CDR2 ANQGSEA. This CDR3 comprises 15 residues. V lost 6 bases, J lost 0 bases, and 12 bases lay in between. This CDR3 reads CSVTTGTSGANVLTF. The CDR3 DNA reads as TGCAGCGTCACGACAGGAACCTCTGGGGCCAACGTCCTGACTTTC.

Comment on this clone: The same CDR3 arises from other DNA sequences in this sample as well. The chain is built from TRBV9 and TRBJ2-7; D is possibly TRBD2 (6 bases). V was pared by 4 bases and J by 0 bases, with 14 bases between. This CDR3 region has 15 residues. CDR1 is SGDLS, CDR2 YYNGEE, per germline. The CDR3 region is CASSPRDGSSYEQYF. The CDR3 nucleotides are TGTGCCAGCAGCCCGAGGGACGGGAGCTCCTACGAGCAGTACTTC.

For the CDR3, the DNA is TGTGCCAGCAGCTGGGAGGCAGGATATGGCTACACCTTC. Residues: CASSWEAGYGYTF. V gene TRBV7-6 combines with J gene TRBJ1-2; D ambiguous. The CDR3 is 13 amino acids. V lost 4 bases and J lost 5, with 11 bases in between. Germline loops: CDR1 SGHVS, CDR2 FNYEAQ.

This clone has only a few counts. J is TRBJ1-5 and V is TRBV7-2; no reliable D call. The CDR3 sequence is 16 residues long. Trimming removed 5 bases at V and 2 bases at J, with 16 bases between. Germline V gene sequence: CDR1 SGHTA, CDR2 FQGNSA. The DNA of the CDR3 is TGTGCCAGCAGCCCCTATTCAAACCAGCGCAATCAGCCCCAGCATTTT. Translating gives CASSPYSNQRNQPQHF.

The V and J genes are TRBV9 and TRBJ2-1, with 10 bases aligning to TRBD2. V dropped 4 bases and J dropped 8; count of bases not matched to a gene: 18. CDR1 and CDR2 (germline): SGDLS, YYNGEE. This CDR3 region has 18 residues. The CDR3 here is CASSPARGLAPISYEQFF. The CDR3 DNA reads TGTGCCAGCAGCCCAGCCCGGGGACTAGCGCCCATATCCTATGAGCAGTTCTTC.

The V and J genes are TRBV9 and TRBJ2-7; D possibly corresponds to TRBD2 (7 bases). CDR1 SGDLS and CDR2 YYNGEE come from the germline V gene. The CDR3 runs 16 residues. V was pared by 3 bases and J by 3 bases, with 19 bases between. For the CDR3, the DNA is TGTGCCAGCAGCGAGACGGGGGGCGCAACAGTCTACGAGCAGTACTTC. Translating it yields CASSETGGATVYEQYF.

This chain links TRBV4-3 with TRBJ2-1; D is possibly TRBD2 (6 bases). Trimming took off 3 bases at V and 0 bases at J, with 12 bases between the two ends. The CDR3 length is 16 residues. Germline CDR1 reads LGHNA; CDR2 reads YSLEER. The DNA for the CDR3 is TGCGCCAGCAGCCAGTCGACTAGAAGCTCCTACAATGAGCAGTTCTTC. Its protein is CASSQSTRSSYNEQFF.

The CDR3: CASSPQGILIYNEQFF. The CDR3 nucleotides read TGTGCCAGCAGCCCTCAGGGGATCCTTATATACAATGAGCAGTTCTTC. The V gene is TRBV27, the J gene TRBJ2-1; possibly TRBD1 for D (6 bases). The length of the CDR3 is 16 residues. CDR1 and CDR2 (germline): MNHEY, SMNVEV (reference sequence). Trimming took off 6 bases at V and 4 bases at J, with 19 bases between the two ends.